Presented here are 32 T cell receptor beta chains from one specimen sequenced in a study of T cells in Graves' hyperthyroidism and ophthalmopathy. RNA transcripts yielded amplified TCR beta CDR3 regions. During a first-round RT-PCR of the TCR CDR3, the HTBI primer set was used. TCRdb re-called the multiplex PCR reads with MiXCR, one entry per CDR3 protein. This repertoire shows a few hundred thousand distinct CDR3 sequences, more than 12% found once; its top ten account for approximately 32%. Sequencing was performed on blood. These receptor sequences come from a woman aged 25 to 39 with Graves' hyperthyroidism.

V is TRBV19 and J is TRBJ2-1, with TRBD1 matching over 10 bases. The CDR3 contains 15 residues. After removal of 6 bases from V and 7 bases from J, the junction contained 9 bases not matched to a gene. Germline assignment: CDR1 LNHDA and CDR2 SQIVND (reference sequence). CDR3 in DNA: TGTGCCAGTAGAGACCCGGGACAGGGGCCTAATGAGCAGTTCTTC. It yields the protein CASRDPGQGPNEQFF.

This clonotype was seen ten or more times. This chain connects TRBV29-1 to TRBJ2-5; TRBD1 matches 11 bases. Germline V gives CDR1 SQVTM, CDR2 ANQGSEA. The CDR3 totals 14 residues. J was trimmed by 5 bases and V by 6 bases; bases with no gene match: 8. The CDR3 here is CSVRDRGLWETQYF. Here the CDR3 DNA reads TGCAGCGTAAGGGACAGGGGGTTATGGGAGACCCAGTACTTC.

This clonotype was recorded at least ten times. The gene calls are TRBV3-1 and TRBJ2-5, with TRBD1 matching 8 bases. The CDR3 loop spans 12 amino acids. The junction had 4 bases not matched to a gene; V was cut back by 3 bases and J by 10 bases. In germline, CDR1 is LGHDT, CDR2 YNNKEL (reference sequence). CDR3 sequence reads: CASSQGQADQYF. CDR3 nucleotides: TGTGCCAGCAGCCAGGGACAGGCGGACCAGTACTTC.

This clonotype was found many times. V gene TRBV2 combines with J gene TRBJ2-7; 12 bases are shared with TRBD2. CDR3 length: 14 amino acids. CDR1 is SNHLY and CDR2 is FYNNEI in the germline V gene. Trimming removed 3 bases from V and 6 bases from J; junction bases left unmatched: 3. CDR3 DNA sequence: TGTGCCAGCAGTGAGACTAGCGGGAGATTCGAGCAGTACTTC. It specifies CASSETSGRFEQYF.

There are many counts of this clonotype. The chain carries TRBV20-1 and TRBJ2-1; 13 bases are a match to TRBD2. V shed 4 bases and J 9 bases; nucleotides not matched to a gene: 6. CDR3 length: 14 residues. Germline loops: CDR1 DFQATT, CDR2 SNEGSKA (reference sequence). The CDR3, as DNA: TGCAGTGCTACTAGGACTAGCGGGAGTGGTGAGCAGTTCTTC. This codes for CSATRTSGSGEQFF.

This clonotype has a handful of counts. CDR3 residues: CASSLRRKLAGGYNEQFF. The CDR3 DNA follows: TGTGCCAGCAGCTTAAGACGGAAACTAGCTGGGGGCTACAATGAGCAGTTCTTC. V gene TRBV7-2 combines with J gene TRBJ2-1; tentative D call: TRBD2 (6 bases). Deletions cut 2 bases from V and 3 bases from J, with 20 bases between. The CDR3 covers 18 residues. CDR1 and CDR2 (germline): SGHTA, FQGNSA.

This clonotype occurred many times. The rearrangement uses TRBV3-1 and TRBJ1-2; D is unresolved. The V gene lost 0 bases and the J gene lost 8 bases, with 19 bases spanning the gap. The CDR3 length is 16 residues. Germline V gene sequence: CDR1 LGHDT, CDR2 YNNKEL (reference sequence). The CDR3 coding sequence is TGTGCCAGCAGCCAAGATTGGGAGGACTCAAAACGCGGCTACACCTTC. Translation: CASSQDWEDSKRGYTF.

This clonotype was found a few times. V usage is TRBV20-1 and J usage is TRBJ2-1, with D possibly being TRBD1 or TRBD2 (5 bases each). Trimming took 0 bases from V and 13 from J, leaving 13 bases between them. Germline V gives CDR1 DFQATT, CDR2 SNEGSKA (reference sequence). The CDR3 extends over 12 amino acids. This CDR3 is CSARDMGELQFF. In nucleotides, the CDR3 is TGCAGTGCTAGAGATATGGGGGAGTTACAGTTCTTC.

J is TRBJ2-3 and V is TRBV29-1; TRBD2 matches at 7 bases. V lost 7 bases and J lost 1; bases outside the gene matches: 8. From germline, CDR1 is SQVTM and CDR2 ANQGSEA. The CDR3 consists of 14 residues. The CDR3 here is CSAARGVGTDTQYF. The CDR3 nucleotides are TGCAGCGCGGCCCGGGGGGTTGGCACAGATACGCAGTATTTT.

The genes are TRBV7-9 and TRBJ1-4, with D unresolved. This CDR3 has 14 amino acids. V lost 2 bases, J lost 5 bases, and 9 bases lay in between. The germline V gene has CDR1 SEHNR and CDR2 FQNEAQ (reference sequence). The DNA for the CDR3 is TGTGCCAGCAGCTTATCCAGGAAGAATGAAAAACTGTTTTTT. It codes for CASSLSRKNEKLFF.

This clonotype was seen many times. The chain has TRBV28 and TRBJ2-3, with D hard to call. The CDR3 loop spans 14 amino acids. Looked up from germline, CDR1 is MDHEN and CDR2 is SYDVKM. The V and J ends lost 6 bases and 7 bases respectively, with 17 bases between them. CDR3: CASSPPYTPHTQYF. The CDR3 nucleotides are TGTGCCAGCAGCCCCCCGTATACCCCCCATACGCAGTATTTT.

A remark on this clonotype: Germline is not matched at one junction end, which may reflect a read error. The V and J genes are TRBV25-1 and TRBJ2-7, with D uncertain. The CDR3 totals 13 residues. Germline-derived CDR1 and CDR2 are MGHDK and SYGVNS. The CDR3 spells CASSEDLFYEQCF. CDR3 sequence (DNA): TGTGCCAGCAGTGAAGACCTATTCTACGAGCAGTGCTTC.

This clonotype was observed at least ten times. The chain is built from TRBV28 and TRBJ2-5; TRBD2 matches at 7 bases. Germline assignment: CDR1 MDHEN and CDR2 SYDVKM. The CDR3 is 15 residues long. The V gene end was trimmed by 2 bases and the J gene end by 5 bases; junction bases not matched to a gene: 8. The CDR3 sequence is CASSLGGGPEETQYF. The CDR3 DNA sequence: TGTGCCAGCAGTTTAGGGGGAGGGCCGGAGGAGACCCAGTACTTC.

This clonotype was detected a few times. The rearrangement links TRBV15 to TRBJ1-4; the match to TRBD1 covers 8 bases. The ends lost 3 bases at V and 5 bases at J; junction bases unmatched: 5. The CDR3 runs 15 residues. Germline V gene sequence: CDR1 LNHNV, CDR2 YYDKDF (reference sequence). CDR3 sequence reads: CATSRDRASNEKLFF. DNA for the CDR3: TGTGCCACCAGCAGGGACAGGGCGAGCAATGAAAAACTGTTTTTT.

Comment on this clonotype: Possible read error: a much larger clone is one base away. V gene TRBV2 combines with J gene TRBJ2-1; TRBD1 agrees at 7 bases. The CDR3 is 17 amino acids. J gave up 5 bases and V 1 base, and 11 bases lay outside the gene matches. Germline CDR1 reads SNHLY; CDR2 reads FYNNEI. CDR3 nucleotides: TGTGCCAGCAGTGAAGAGTTGTGGGACAGTTTCCACAATGAGCAGTTCTTC. The encoded protein is CASSEELWDSFHNEQFF.

This clonotype was observed many times. The chain joins TRBV5-1 to TRBJ2-3; perhaps D is TRBD1 or TRBD2 (6 bases each). Germline V gives CDR1 SGHRS, CDR2 YFSETQ. This CDR3 is built from 16 residues. Trimming shortened V by 3 bases and J by 0 bases, and 14 bases separated the two germline ends. The CDR3 nucleotides are TGCGCCAGCAGCTGGGGGGCTAGCGCTAGCACAGATACGCAGTATTTT. It translates to CASSWGASASTDTQYF.

The chain combines TRBV27 with TRBJ2-1; 8 bases are shared with TRBD2. V shed 2 bases, J shed 10 bases, and the junction held 22 bases outside the gene matches. CDR3 length: 19 amino acids. Looked up from germline, CDR1 is MNHEY and CDR2 is SMNVEV (reference sequence). The CDR3 reads CASSLTPNRDPSGPPEQFF. In DNA form, the CDR3 reads TGTGCCAGCAGTTTAACCCCCAACAGGGATCCTAGCGGGCCTCCCGAGCAGTTCTTC.

The gene calls are TRBV20-1 and TRBJ2-3; 10 bases are shared with TRBD2. This CDR3 is 15 amino acids long. With 6 bases clipped from V and 4 bases from J, the junction kept 10 bases outside the gene matches. The germline V gene has CDR1 DFQATT and CDR2 SNEGSKA (reference sequence). In nucleotides, the CDR3 is TGCAGTGCCCCGCTGCCTAGCGGGAGTGCAGATACGCAGTATTTT. This translates into CSAPLPSGSADTQYF.

This rearrangement joins TRBV24-1 to TRBJ2-5, with 9 positions matching TRBD1. V lost 4 bases to trimming and J lost 4 bases; unmatched junction nucleotides: 6. This CDR3 region has 15 residues. From germline, CDR1 is KGHDR and CDR2 SFDVKD. This CDR3 is CATSEQGAKGETQYF. CDR3 sequence (DNA): TGTGCCACCAGTGAACAGGGGGCGAAGGGAGAGACCCAGTACTTC.

In its sample, this clonotype was seen many times. The V gene is TRBV12-3 or TRBV12-4, the J gene TRBJ2-7, with 7 bases matching TRBD2. Unmatched junction bases numbered 1, after V lost 5 bases and J lost 0 bases. This CDR3 has 13 amino acids. The CDR3 DNA reads as TGTGCCAGCAGTAGCGGGGCCTCCTACGAGCAGTACTTC. Its protein is CASSSGASYEQYF.

This chain links TRBV27 with TRBJ1-6; no definite D call. Germline V gives CDR1 MNHEY, CDR2 SMNVEV (reference sequence). The CDR3 has 13 amino acids. V lost 4 bases to trimming and J lost 9 bases, with 10 bases between them. The CDR3 coding sequence is TGTGCCAGCAGTTCGGCGACGGGTTCACCCCTCCACTTT. Translating it yields CASSSATGSPLHF.

The chain carries TRBV4-1 and TRBJ1-3; D is unclear. Per the germline V gene, CDR1 is MGHRA and CDR2 is YSYEKL. The CDR3 runs to 14 residues. The V end lost 7 bases, the J end lost 0 bases, and 10 bases lay between the germline ends. CDR3 DNA sequence: TGCGCCAGCACACAGACGCTCTCTGGAAACACCATATATTTT. It yields the protein CASTQTLSGNTIYF.

CDR3 in amino acids: CASSRDILETQYF. The CDR3 nucleotides are TGTGCCAGCTCCCGGGACATCCTGGAGACCCAGTACTTC. The chain links TRBV18 to TRBJ2-5, with D possibly being TRBD1 (6 bases). Trimming cost V 6 bases and J 5 bases, with 13 bases left between them. Germline CDR1 and CDR2: KGHSH and LQKENI. The CDR3 runs 13 residues.

In its sample, this clonotype was seen many times. The chain combines TRBV3-1 with TRBJ1-2, with no clear D. The V and J ends lost 0 bases and 3 bases respectively, with 2 bases between them. The CDR3 is 12 residues long. Germline V CDR1 and CDR2: LGHDT, YNNKEL (reference sequence). CDR3 in DNA: TGTGCCAGCAGCCAAGATCACTATGGCTACACCTTC. Its protein is CASSQDHYGYTF.

The sample holds a few counts of this clonotype. The rearrangement uses TRBV20-1 and TRBJ2-7, with 8 bases fitting TRBD2. The germline CDR1 and CDR2 sequences are DFQATT and SNEGSKA (reference sequence). With V trimmed by 3 bases and J by 1 base, 2 bases remained unmatched. This CDR3 region has 13 residues. DNA of the CDR3: TGCAGTGCTAGTTTAGCGGGGTCCTACGAGCAGTACTTC. This sequence encodes CSASLAGSYEQYF.

J is TRBJ2-1 and V is TRBV19; TRBD2 agrees at 8 bases. The V and J ends lost 5 bases and 4 bases, in that order; junction bases with no gene match: 13. CDR1 LNHDA and CDR2 SQIVND come from the germline V gene (reference sequence). This CDR3 comprises 17 residues. CDR3: CASSDSGSGSAYNEQFF. Here the CDR3 DNA reads TGTGCCAGTAGTGATTCGGGGAGCGGGAGCGCGTACAATGAGCAGTTCTTC.

This clonotype appeared many times. The rearrangement uses TRBV27 and TRBJ2-5, with 7 bases matching TRBD2. Germline assignment: CDR1 MNHEY and CDR2 SMNVEV (reference sequence). CDR3 length: 15 amino acids. J was trimmed by 1 base and V by 6 bases; bases with no gene match: 8. The CDR3: CASRPGGVGQETQYF. For the CDR3, the DNA is TGTGCCAGCAGGCCGGGGGGAGTAGGCCAAGAGACCCAGTACTTC.

The chain uses TRBV20-1 and TRBJ2-7; 14 bases map to TRBD2. Germline assignment: CDR1 DFQATT and CDR2 SNEGSKA (reference sequence). V was clipped by 0 bases and J by 0 bases; unmatched bases: 10. The CDR3 totals 19 residues. The CDR3: CSARDRGLAGGANSYEQYF. CDR3 sequence (DNA): TGCAGTGCTAGAGACCGCGGACTAGCGGGAGGAGCCAACTCCTACGAGCAGTACTTC.

This clonotype was found many times. V and J are TRBV20-1 and TRBJ2-1; 7 bases map to TRBD2. CDR3 length equals 17 residues. Germline lookup yields CDR1 DFQATT and CDR2 SNEGSKA (reference sequence). J lost 0 bases, V lost 1 base, and 9 bases had no gene match. The CDR3 DNA is TGCAGTGCTAGAGGAGGGGCTAGCGGTAGCTCCTACAATGAGCAGTTCTTC. Its protein product is CSARGGASGSSYNEQFF.

This clonotype came up many times. This rearrangement joins TRBV11-2 to TRBJ2-5; D not resolved. Trimming removed 0 bases from V and 6 bases from J, with 14 bases in between. Germline assignment: CDR1 SGHAT and CDR2 FQNNGV. There are 15 residues in the CDR3. In DNA, the CDR3 is TGTGCCAGCAGCTTAGAATCCGGGCGGTGGAAGACCCAGTACTTC. Its translation is CASSLESGRWKTQYF.

This clonotype has just a few counts. The V gene is TRBV10-1, the J gene TRBJ2-3; D call uncertain. The CDR3 extends over 15 amino acids. Deletions cut 2 bases from V and 2 bases from J, with 11 bases between. The germline gives CDR1 WNHNN, CDR2 SYGVQD (reference sequence). The CDR3 region has the DNA TGCGCCAGCAGTGAGACCTCAGAATCCACAGATACGCAGTATTTT. It specifies CASSETSESTDTQYF.

This clonotype was detected ten times or more. The V gene is TRBV2, the J gene TRBJ2-4; TRBD2 is a possible D gene (5 bases). V was cut by 4 bases and J by 0 bases, with 16 bases left in between. Germline CDR1 and CDR2: SNHLY and FYNNEI. There are 17 residues in the CDR3. In DNA, the CDR3 is TGTGCCAGCAGTGGATCCCCCGAGGGCGGAGCCAAAAACATTCAGTACTTC. This encodes CASSGSPEGGAKNIQYF.